Listed here are 15 T cell receptor beta chains from one sample, sequenced in a study of response to subunit inactivated influenza vaccine. One entry per CDR3 protein results from TCRdb running MiXCR on the RT-PCR reads. The table has 550,000 to 600,000 distinct CDR3 sequences, over 9.5% seen once. Sequenced here: PBMCs from blood, sampled on the day of vaccination. The receptors come from a man aged 50-59 years who received an inactivated influenza vaccine.

This clonotype has at least ten counts. The genes are TRBV12-3 or TRBV12-4 and TRBJ2-2; 7 nucleotides agree with TRBD1. There are 15 residues in the CDR3. J gave up 0 bases and V 5 bases, and 3 bases lay outside the gene matches. The CDR3 DNA sequence: TGTGCCAGCAGTGTAGGACAGGCGAACACCGGGGAGCTGTTTTTT. It encodes CASSVGQANTGELFF.

The rearrangement uses TRBV20-1 and TRBJ2-1, with a weak D call TRBD2 (6 bases). With 5 bases removed from V and 12 bases from J, the gap between germline ends came to 20 bases. CDR3 length: 13 amino acids. Germline V CDR1 and CDR2: DFQATT, SNEGSKA (reference sequence). This CDR3 is CSASLGLPNRQFF. CDR3 nucleotide sequence: TGCAGTGCTTCGCTGGGACTCCCGAATAGGCAGTTCTTC.

The V and J genes are TRBV5-1 and TRBJ1-4; D remains unclear. The V end lost 1 base, the J end lost 7 bases, and 14 bases lay between the germline ends. Per germline, CDR1 SGHRS and CDR2 YFSETQ. The CDR3 loop spans 15 amino acids. The CDR3 nucleotides are TGCGCCAGCAGCTTGACCGGGGAGTCGCGTGAAAAACTGTTTTTT. Translating gives CASSLTGESREKLFF.

The chain employs TRBV29-1 and TRBJ2-3, with 8 bases aligning to TRBD1. The V segment lost 4 bases and the J segment 7 bases; nucleotides outside the gene matches: 7. CDR1 and CDR2 from the germline V gene are SQVTM and ANQGSEA. The CDR3 runs to 13 residues. DNA for the CDR3: TGCAGCGTTGGAGGACAGGGAATAAATACGCAGTATTTT. This codes for CSVGGQGINTQYF.

The V call is TRBV28, the J call TRBJ2-4; D is perhaps TRBD1 (5 bases). The CDR3 spans 14 residues. Germline assignment: CDR1 MDHEN and CDR2 SYDVKM. The germline V and J ends were trimmed by 6 bases and 8 bases, with 17 bases remaining between them. The CDR3 here is CASSRAAGRDIQYF. In nucleotides, the CDR3 is TGTGCCAGCAGCAGGGCGGCAGGCAGGGACATTCAGTACTTC.

The chain employs TRBV20-1 and TRBJ2-7, with 10 bases matching TRBD2. CDR1 is DFQATT, CDR2 SNEGSKA, per germline (reference sequence). There are 15 residues in the CDR3. V dropped 1 base and J dropped 8; count of bases not matched to a gene: 11. CDR3 sequence reads: CSARAAGRTSGKQYF. The CDR3 nucleotides read TGCAGTGCTAGAGCTGCGGGGAGGACTAGCGGTAAGCAGTACTTC.

The sample holds a few counts of this clonotype. V and J are TRBV11-3 and TRBJ2-1, with 7 bases fitting TRBD1. J lost 8 bases, V lost 0 bases, and 10 bases had no gene match. CDR1 is SGHNT, CDR2 YENEEA, per germline. The length of the CDR3 is 16 residues. For the CDR3, the DNA is TGTGCCAGCAGCTTAGATGGGCGACAGGGATCGGATGAGCAGTTCTTC. As protein: CASSLDGRQGSDEQFF.

The gene calls are TRBV5-4 and TRBJ2-2, with D perhaps matching TRBD1 (6 bases). Germline CDR1 and CDR2: SGHNT and YYREEE (reference sequence). This CDR3 has 14 residues. Trimming removed 2 bases from V and 10 bases from J, with 15 bases in between. The CDR3 region is CASSFGDRLEELFF. CDR3 bases: TGTGCCAGCAGCTTCGGCGACAGGCTGGAGGAGCTGTTTTTT.

This rearrangement joins TRBV7-2 to TRBJ2-7, with D perhaps TRBD1 (6 bases). The CDR3 has 13 amino acids. V was shortened by 1 base and J by 11 bases, with 15 bases between the two germline ends. Per germline, CDR1 SGHTA and CDR2 FQGNSA. The CDR3 nucleotides read TGTGCCAGCAGCTTAGATGGGACAAAAGGAAAGTACTTC. The encoded protein is CASSLDGTKGKYF.

This clonotype was detected ten times or more. V gene TRBV5-1 combines with J gene TRBJ2-7, with D maybe TRBD1 (6 bases). This CDR3 is built from 14 residues. CDR1 and CDR2 (germline): SGHRS, YFSETQ. V was pared by 3 bases and J by 7 bases, with 17 bases between. This CDR3 reads CASSSTGLSSEQYF. In DNA form, the CDR3 reads TGCGCCAGCAGCTCTACAGGGCTTAGTTCGGAGCAGTACTTC.

A few counts support this clonotype. The CDR3 here is CASSLVIAGFYNEQFF. DNA of the CDR3: TGTGCCAGCAGCTTAGTTATAGCGGGGTTCTACAATGAGCAGTTCTTC. This chain uses TRBV7-9 with TRBJ2-1; TRBD2 matches 8 bases. J lost 3 bases, V lost 1 base, and 5 bases had no gene match. The CDR3 has 16 amino acids. Germline CDR1 SEHNR, CDR2 FQNEAQ (reference sequence).

This clonotype was counted between two and nine times. The chain combines TRBV15 with TRBJ2-1; tentative D call: TRBD2 (5 bases). CDR3 length: 16 amino acids. V was clipped by 1 base and J by 7 bases, with 17 bases between them. Germline V lookup: CDR1 LNHNV, CDR2 YYDKDF (reference sequence). The chain's CDR3 is CATSRARGNFRNEQFF. CDR3 in DNA: TGTGCCACCAGCAGAGCCCGGGGTAATTTTCGGAATGAGCAGTTCTTC.

This clonotype showed up just a few times. The chain uses TRBV20-1 and TRBJ2-5, with D hard to call. Trimming shortened V by 5 bases and J by 9 bases, and 13 bases separated the two germline ends. The CDR3 has 11 residues. Germline CDR1 reads DFQATT; CDR2 reads SNEGSKA (reference sequence). In DNA form, the CDR3 reads TGCAGTGCTCGTCCCACTGGGTCCCAGTACTTC. This encodes CSARPTGSQYF.

The genes are TRBV5-1 and TRBJ1-6; D is possibly TRBD1 (5 bases). V shed 5 bases and J shed 9 bases, with 18 bases lying between them. Germline V gives CDR1 SGHRS, CDR2 YFSETQ. This CDR3 region has 15 residues. CDR3 DNA sequence: TGCGCCAGCAGAGCGGGGACCTCGGGCGGTTCACCCCTCCACTTT. This sequence encodes CASRAGTSGGSPLHF.

This clonotype was recorded many times. The chain is built from TRBV28 and TRBJ2-7; D is perhaps TRBD1 (6 bases). Germline lookup yields CDR1 MDHEN and CDR2 SYDVKM. The CDR3 length is 16 residues. Trimming removed 4 bases from V and 3 bases from J, with 19 bases in between. The CDR3: CASSSSDSPRIYEQYF. In nucleotides, the CDR3 is TGTGCCAGCAGTTCCTCGGACAGTCCACGTATCTACGAGCAGTACTTC.